This T cell receptor (beta chain) is drawn from a study of blood T cell repertoires in COVID-19. Study at large: In each case, the material was cDNA or gDNA derived from T cells, B-cell-depleted T cells, or PBMCs.

There are a few counts of this clone. Authors' methods: By means of reference gene primer amplification, nucleated cell counts were estimated. TCRdb's table, derived via immunoSEQ multiplex PCR, lists solely in-frame clones and lacks some. D and trimming come from the DNA, and the V and J calls and clone size come from that table. The table lists about 170,000 clones, about 83% of them singletons. CDR1 and CDR2 (germline): SNHLY, FYNNEI. Trimming stripped 3 bases from V and 2 bases from J, with 3 bases between. The CDR3 sequence is 12 residues long. The rearrangement links TRBV2 to TRBJ2-3; no firm D call. The sequenced sample consisted of peripheral blood. The receptor's source is a man in his sixties with acute or convalescent COVID-19. CDR3 region: CASSDYTDTQYF. The CDR3 bases are TGTGCCAGCAGTGACTACACAGATACGCAGTATTTT. Filled out from reference TRBV2 and TRBJ2-3, the complete variable domain reads EPEVTQTPSHQVTQMGQEVILRCVPISNHLYFYWYRQILGQKVEFLVSFYNNEISEKSEIFDDQFSVERPDGSNFTLKIRSTKLEDSAMYFCASSDYTDTQYFGPGTRLTVL.